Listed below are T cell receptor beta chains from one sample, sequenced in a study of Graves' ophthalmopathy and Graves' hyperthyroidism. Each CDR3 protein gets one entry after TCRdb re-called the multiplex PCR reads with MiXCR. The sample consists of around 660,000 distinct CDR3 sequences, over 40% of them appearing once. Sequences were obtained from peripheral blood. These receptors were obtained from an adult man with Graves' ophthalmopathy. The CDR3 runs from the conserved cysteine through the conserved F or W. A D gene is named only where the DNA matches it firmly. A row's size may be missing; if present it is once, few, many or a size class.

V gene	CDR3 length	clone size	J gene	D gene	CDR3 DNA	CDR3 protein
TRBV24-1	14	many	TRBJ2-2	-	TGTGCCATCAGTGTCTCAGGGGTCACCGGGGAGCTGTTTTTT	CAISVSGVTGELFF
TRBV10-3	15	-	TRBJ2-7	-	TGTGCCATCAGCGACGAGGGACATTACACCGGGGAGCAGTACTTC	CAISDEGHYTGEQYF
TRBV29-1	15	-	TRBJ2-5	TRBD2	TGCAGCGTTGGGGGGTCGGGGGGTCTCCAAGAGACCCAGTACTTC	CSVGGSGGLQETQYF
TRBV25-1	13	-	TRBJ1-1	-	TGTGCCAGCAGTGCCGGGACGCCTGTTGTAGCTTTCTTT	CASSAGTPVVAFF
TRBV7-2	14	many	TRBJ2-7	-	TGTGCCAGCAGCCGTACGTCAGGGATCGACGAGCAGTACTTC	CASSRTSGIDEQYF
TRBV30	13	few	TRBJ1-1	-	TGTGCCTGGGCACAAAGCAGGGTGGGTGAAGCTTTCTTT	CAWAQSRVGEAFF
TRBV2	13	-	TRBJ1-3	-	TGTGCCAGCAGTTATACGGCCGGGGACACCATATATTTT	CASSYTAGDTIYF
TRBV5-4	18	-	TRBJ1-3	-	TGTGCCAGCAGCCCGGGACCGCACGCATATGGTTCTGGAAACACCATATATTTT	CASSPGPHAYGSGNTIYF
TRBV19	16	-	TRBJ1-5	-	TGTGCCAGTAGTATTTCGACGGGCGGCGCGAGTCAGCCCCAGCATTTT	CASSISTGGASQPQHF
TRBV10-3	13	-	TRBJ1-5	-	TGTGCCATCAGGGCCGGGACAAATCAGCCCCAGCATTTT	CAIRAGTNQPQHF
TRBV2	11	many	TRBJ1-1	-	TGTGCCAGCAGTGCTCACACTGAAGCTTTCTTT	CASSAHTEAFF
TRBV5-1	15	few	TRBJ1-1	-	TGCGCCAGCAGCCAATCGACAGGAATGGACACTGAAGCTTTCTTT	CASSQSTGMDTEAFF
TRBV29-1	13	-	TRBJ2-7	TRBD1	TGCAGCGTTGCGCGGACAGGGCAATACGAGCAGTACTTC	CSVARTGQYEQYF
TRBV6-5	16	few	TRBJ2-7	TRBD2	TGTGCCAGCAGTTACTCCGGTAGCGGGCAAGGCTACGAGCAGTACTTC	CASSYSGSGQGYEQYF
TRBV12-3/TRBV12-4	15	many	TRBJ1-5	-	TGTGCCAGCAGTTTGTCGGGGGGAAACAATCAGCCCCAGCATTTT	CASSLSGGNNQPQHF
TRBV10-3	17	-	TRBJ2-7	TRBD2	TGTGCCAGCAGTTTAGGAGAGGGGCGGGGGGACTCCTACGAGCAGTACTTC	CASSLGEGRGDSYEQYF
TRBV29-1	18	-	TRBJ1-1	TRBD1	TGCAGCGGCCGGGACTTCGGCTACGAGCAGGGGGAGAACACTGGAGCTTTCTTT	CSGRDFGYEQGENTGAFF
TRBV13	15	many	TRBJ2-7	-	TGTGCCAGCAGCCCAAACAGGGGGGGATCGTACGAGCAGTACTTC	CASSPNRGGSYEQYF
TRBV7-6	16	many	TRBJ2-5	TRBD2	TGTGCCAGCAGCCCCCGACTAGCGGGAGAGCAAGAGACCCAGTACTTC	CASSPRLAGEQETQYF
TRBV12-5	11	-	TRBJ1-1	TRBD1	TGTGCTAGTGGCGGGACAGGGGCGGCTTTCTTT	CASGGTGAAFF
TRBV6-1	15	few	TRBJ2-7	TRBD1	TGTGCCAGCAGTTACTCGGACAGGGGAGTCTACGAGCAGTACTTC	CASSYSDRGVYEQYF
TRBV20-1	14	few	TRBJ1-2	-	TGCAGTGCTCTAAAGGACAGCATTAACTATGGCTACACCTTC	CSALKDSINYGYTF
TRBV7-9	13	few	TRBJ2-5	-	TGTGCCAGCAGCCCCGGAATCCAAGAGACCCAGTACTTC	CASSPGIQETQYF
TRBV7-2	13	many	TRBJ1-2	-	TGTGCCAGCAGCTTGCGGACGCTCTATGGCTACACCTTC	CASSLRTLYGYTF
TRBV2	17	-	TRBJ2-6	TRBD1	TGTGCCAGCAGCGAAAGGACAGGGAGCTCCGGGGCCAACGTCCTGACTTTC	CASSERTGSSGANVLTF
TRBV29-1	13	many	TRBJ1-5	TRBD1	TGCAGCGTTGCTGGGACAGACAATCAGCCCCAGCATTTT	CSVAGTDNQPQHF
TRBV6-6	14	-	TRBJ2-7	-	TGTGCCAGCAGTTACCTCACAGGGCGGTACGAGCAGTACTTC	CASSYLTGRYEQYF
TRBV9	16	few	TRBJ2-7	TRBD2	TGTGCCAGCAGCGTAGAACTAGCGGGAGTATCCGCCGAGCAGTACTTC	CASSVELAGVSAEQYF
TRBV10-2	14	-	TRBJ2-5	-	TGCGCCACCTCAGGGACCGCACGGGAGGAGACCCAGTACTTC	CATSGTAREETQYF
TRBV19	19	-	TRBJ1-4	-	TGTGCCAGTAGCGAAACCGGGATCCCAAGATCCCCAACTAATGAAAAACTGTTTTTT	CASSETGIPRSPTNEKLFF
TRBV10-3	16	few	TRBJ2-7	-	TGTGCCATCAGTGAGTCTGCAGGACTGAACACCGGGGAGCAGTACTTC	CAISESAGLNTGEQYF
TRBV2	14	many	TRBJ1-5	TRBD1	TGTGCCAGCAGTTTACAGGGGGCGGTTCAGCCCCAGCATTTT	CASSLQGAVQPQHF
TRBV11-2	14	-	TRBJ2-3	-	TGTGCCAGCAGCTTAGATCAGGAGTTGGCTACGCAGTATTTT	CASSLDQELATQYF
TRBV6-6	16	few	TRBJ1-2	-	TGTGCCAGCAGTTACTCGGGACGGACCAAACTCTATGGCTACACCTTC	CASSYSGRTKLYGYTF
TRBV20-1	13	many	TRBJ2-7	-	TGCAGTGCTAGAAGAGAAGGGGTCCACGAGCAGTACTTC	CSARREGVHEQYF
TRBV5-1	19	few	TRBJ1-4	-	TGCGCCAGCAGCTTGGACGGACAGAAACTCCACCACGGTAATGAAAAACTGTTTTTT	CASSLDGQKLHHGNEKLFF
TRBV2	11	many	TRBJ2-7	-	TGTGCCAGCAGTGTAGGGTACGAGCAGTACTTC	CASSVGYEQYF
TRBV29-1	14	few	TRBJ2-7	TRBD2	TGCAGCGCGGGGGGCCAGAGCGGGGGATATGAGCAGTACTTC	CSAGGQSGGYEQYF
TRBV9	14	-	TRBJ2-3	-	TGTGCCAGCAGCGTAGGGGGAAACACAGATACGCAGTATTTT	CASSVGGNTDTQYF
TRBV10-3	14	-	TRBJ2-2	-	TGTGCCATCAGCGTTGATGAGGGGACCGGGGAGCTGTTTTTT	CAISVDEGTGELFF
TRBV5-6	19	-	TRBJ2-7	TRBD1	TGTGCCAGCAACCCCCGGGACAGGGGGCCTCGGACTCGTGGGTACGAGCAGTACTTC	CASNPRDRGPRTRGYEQYF
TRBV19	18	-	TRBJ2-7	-	TGTGCCAGTAGTATAATGTTCTTGTCGGCTGGGGTATCGAACGAGCAGTACTTC	CASSIMFLSAGVSNEQYF
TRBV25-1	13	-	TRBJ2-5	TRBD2	TGTGCAACGCCCCTCGCGGGAGAAGAGACCCAGTACTTC	CATPLAGEETQYF
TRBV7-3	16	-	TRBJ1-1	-	TGTGCCAGCAGCCATGCGACAGGTATCGGAAACACTGAAGCTTTCTTT	CASSHATGIGNTEAFF
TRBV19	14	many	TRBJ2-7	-	TGTGCCAGTAGTATGTTCGGGGGTGCGTACGAGCAGTACTTC	CASSMFGGAYEQYF
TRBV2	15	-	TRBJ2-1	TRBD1	TGTGCCAGCAGCCTTGACAGGGGAACCTACAATGAGCAGTTCTTC	CASSLDRGTYNEQFF
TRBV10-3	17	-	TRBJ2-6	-	TGTGCCATCAGTGATGGGACGACCGGGTCTGGGGCCAACGTCCTGACTTTC	CAISDGTTGSGANVLTF
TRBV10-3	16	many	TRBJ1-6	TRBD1	TGTGCCATCAGTGTCCAGGGGGCATCCTATAATTCACCCCTCCACTTT	CAISVQGASYNSPLHF
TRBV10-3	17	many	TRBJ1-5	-	TGTGCCAGCAGTGAACTCGGACCGTCCTATAGCAATCAGCCCCAGCATTTT	CASSELGPSYSNQPQHF
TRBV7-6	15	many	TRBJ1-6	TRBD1	TGTGCCAGCAGCCCCCGACAGGGGGTTGGCTCACCCCTCCACTTT	CASSPRQGVGSPLHF
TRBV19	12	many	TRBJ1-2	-	TGTGCCAGTAGTATAGAAGGGACTGGCTACACCTTC	CASSIEGTGYTF